Listed below are T cell receptor beta chains from one sample, sequenced in a study of ipilimumab plus nivolumab after autologous stem cell transplantation. The repertoire was sequenced with immunoSEQ multiplex PCR; TCRdb's copy has only in-frame clones and lacks some. The sample has some 16,000 clones, about 81% seen once. Specimen: PBMCs, collected in a trial of ipilimumab plus nivolumab as post-transplant consolidation. Receptors were obtained from a male donor with diffuse large B-cell lymphoma. The CDR3 runs from the conserved cysteine through the conserved F or W. A D gene is named only where the DNA matches it firmly. Clone size, where shown, is once, few, many, or a class for clones that have expanded.

j_call: TRBJ2-1
clone_size: NA
v_call: TRBV20-1
d_call: NA
cdr3_aa: CSAGVNEQFF
cdr3_nt: TGCAGTGCTGGGGTGAATGAGCAGTTCTTC

j_call: TRBJ2-1
clone_size: few
v_call: TRBV10-1
d_call: TRBD2
cdr3_aa: CASSPGLAGGSNEQFF
cdr3_nt: TGCGCCAGCTCCCCGGGACTAGCGGGAGGGAGCAATGAGCAGTTCTTC

j_call: TRBJ2-4
clone_size: few
v_call: TRBV6-6
d_call: NA
cdr3_aa: CASSKPLNKNIQYF
cdr3_nt: TGTGCCAGCAGTAAACCTTTGAACAAAAACATTCAGTACTTC

j_call: TRBJ2-1
clone_size: medium-sized
v_call: TRBV7-2
d_call: NA
cdr3_aa: CASSLGHQAGNEQFF
cdr3_nt: TGTGCCAGCAGCTTAGGTCATCAAGCGGGCAATGAGCAGTTCTTC

j_call: TRBJ1-1
clone_size: NA
v_call: TRBV5-4
d_call: TRBD1
cdr3_aa: CASSLVQGARKVNTEAFF
cdr3_nt: TGTGCCAGCAGCTTGGTGCAGGGGGCGCGTAAGGTGAACACTGAAGCTTTCTTT

j_call: TRBJ2-3
clone_size: NA
v_call: TRBV7-2
d_call: NA
cdr3_aa: CASSPIDPDTQYF
cdr3_nt: TGTGCCAGCAGCCCGATTGACCCGGATACGCAGTATTTT

j_call: TRBJ2-3
clone_size: NA
v_call: TRBV11-2
d_call: NA
cdr3_aa: CASKNRDTRDTQYF
cdr3_nt: TGTGCCAGCAAAAACCGGGATACAAGGGATACGCAGTATTTT

j_call: TRBJ2-7
clone_size: NA
v_call: TRBV30
d_call: NA
cdr3_aa: CAWSRTRQGLSYEQYF
cdr3_nt: TGTGCCTGGAGTAGGACGCGGCAGGGCCTTTCCTACGAGCAGTACTTC

j_call: TRBJ2-5
clone_size: NA
v_call: TRBV28
d_call: NA
cdr3_aa: CASSPPGFFTRGQETQYF
cdr3_nt: TGTGCCAGCAGCCCCCCAGGTTTTTTCACCAGGGGTCAAGAGACCCAGTACTTC

j_call: TRBJ2-1
clone_size: few
v_call: TRBV5-5
d_call: TRBD2
cdr3_aa: CASSWTSGDNEQFF
cdr3_nt: TGTGCCAGCAGCTGGACTAGCGGGGACAATGAGCAGTTCTTC

j_call: TRBJ2-7
clone_size: NA
v_call: TRBV5-1
d_call: TRBD2
cdr3_aa: CASSLMGLAGAYEQYF
cdr3_nt: TGCGCCAGCAGCTTAATGGGACTAGCGGGAGCCTACGAGCAGTACTTC

j_call: TRBJ2-7
clone_size: NA
v_call: TRBV10-2
d_call: NA
cdr3_aa: CASTDSTYEQYF
cdr3_nt: TGCGCCAGCACGGACAGTACCTACGAGCAGTACTTC

j_call: TRBJ1-3
clone_size: few
v_call: TRBV5-6
d_call: NA
cdr3_aa: CASSPVGRDSGNTIYF
cdr3_nt: TGTGCCAGCAGCCCGGTCGGACGGGACTCTGGAAACACCATATATTTT

j_call: TRBJ2-7
clone_size: NA
v_call: TRBV2
d_call: TRBD2
cdr3_aa: CASLAGEFYEQYF
cdr3_nt: TGTGCCAGCCTAGCGGGAGAGTTCTACGAGCAGTACTTC

j_call: TRBJ2-7
clone_size: NA
v_call: TRBV6-5
d_call: NA
cdr3_aa: CASWTRTYEQYF
cdr3_nt: TGTGCCAGTTGGACAAGGACCTACGAGCAGTACTTC

j_call: TRBJ1-1
clone_size: NA
v_call: TRBV9
d_call: NA
cdr3_aa: CASSVGGAPINTEAFF
cdr3_nt: TGTGCCAGCAGCGTTGGGGGGGCCCCTATTAACACTGAAGCTTTCTTT

j_call: TRBJ2-3
clone_size: once
v_call: TRBV7-9
d_call: NA
cdr3_aa: CASSLAVWRSTDTQYF
cdr3_nt: TGTGCCAGCAGCTTAGCTGTCTGGCGGAGCACAGATACGCAGTATTTT

j_call: TRBJ1-2
clone_size: few
v_call: TRBV10-1
d_call: NA
cdr3_aa: CASSEYRLDGYTF
cdr3_nt: TGCGCCAGCAGTGAGTACCGCTTGGATGGCTACACCTTC

j_call: TRBJ1-1
clone_size: once
v_call: TRBV6-5
d_call: TRBD1
cdr3_aa: CASSRSTGGGTEAFF
cdr3_nt: TGTGCCAGCAGCAGATCGACAGGGGGCGGAACTGAAGCTTTCTTT

j_call: TRBJ1-1
clone_size: NA
v_call: TRBV4-1
d_call: NA
cdr3_aa: CASSRVVSAGEPEAFF
cdr3_nt: TGCGCCAGCAGCCGAGTCGTAAGCGCAGGTGAACCTGAAGCTTTCTTT

j_call: TRBJ1-2
clone_size: NA
v_call: TRBV4-3
d_call: NA
cdr3_aa: CASSQDLQTGGPNYGYTF
cdr3_nt: TGCGCCAGCAGCCAAGATCTGCAGACAGGAGGCCCTAACTATGGCTACACCTTC

j_call: TRBJ2-7
clone_size: once
v_call: TRBV10-1
d_call: NA
cdr3_aa: CASSESIWGEQYF
cdr3_nt: TGCGCCAGCAGTGAGTCGATATGGGGCGAGCAGTACTTC

j_call: TRBJ2-1
clone_size: NA
v_call: TRBV25-1
d_call: NA
cdr3_aa: CASRGFGGLGLNEQFF
cdr3_nt: TGTGCCAGCAGGGGCTTCGGCGGGCTAGGGCTCAATGAGCAGTTCTTC

j_call: TRBJ2-3
clone_size: NA
v_call: TRBV5-4
d_call: NA
cdr3_aa: CASSTKDTDTQYF
cdr3_nt: TGTGCCAGCAGCACTAAAGACACAGATACGCAGTATTTT

j_call: TRBJ2-2
clone_size: NA
v_call: TRBV4-1
d_call: TRBD2
cdr3_aa: CASSQVWASGLSNTGELFF
cdr3_nt: TGCGCCAGCAGCCAAGTATGGGCTAGCGGCCTCTCGAACACCGGGGAGCTGTTTTTT

j_call: TRBJ2-7
clone_size: NA
v_call: TRBV6-6
d_call: TRBD2
cdr3_aa: CASSYSTSGSYEQYF
cdr3_nt: TGTGCCAGCAGTTACTCGACTAGCGGGAGTTACGAGCAGTACTTC

j_call: TRBJ2-5
clone_size: NA
v_call: TRBV7-3
d_call: NA
cdr3_aa: CASSFGRDNPRETQYF
cdr3_nt: TGTGCCAGCAGCTTCGGCCGGGACAATCCTCGGGAGACCCAGTACTTC

j_call: TRBJ1-4
clone_size: NA
v_call: TRBV5-1
d_call: NA
cdr3_aa: CASSLAGANEKLFF
cdr3_nt: TGCGCCAGCAGCTTGGCAGGGGCTAATGAAAAACTGTTTTTT

j_call: TRBJ2-2
clone_size: large
v_call: TRBV2
d_call: TRBD1
cdr3_aa: CASSVGTGHTGELFF
cdr3_nt: TGTGCCAGCAGTGTGGGGACAGGTCACACCGGGGAGCTGTTTTTT

j_call: TRBJ2-2
clone_size: NA
v_call: TRBV5-1
d_call: NA
cdr3_aa: CASSFINTGELFF
cdr3_nt: TGCGCCAGCAGTTTCATAAACACCGGGGAGCTGTTTTTT

j_call: TRBJ2-1
clone_size: once
v_call: TRBV10-3
d_call: NA
cdr3_aa: CAISENGNEQFF
cdr3_nt: TGTGCCATCAGTGAAAACGGGAATGAGCAGTTCTTC

j_call: TRBJ2-5
clone_size: NA
v_call: TRBV27
d_call: TRBD2
cdr3_aa: CASRLAGEETQYF
cdr3_nt: TGTGCCAGTCGACTAGCGGGGGAAGAGACCCAGTACTTC

j_call: TRBJ2-1
clone_size: once
v_call: TRBV5-1
d_call: TRBD2
cdr3_aa: CASSGLAGETNEQFF
cdr3_nt: TGCGCCAGCAGCGGACTAGCGGGAGAAACCAATGAGCAGTTCTTC

j_call: TRBJ2-7
clone_size: NA
v_call: TRBV19
d_call: TRBD1
cdr3_aa: CASGAGTVYEQYF
cdr3_nt: TGTGCCAGCGGGGCAGGGACAGTCTACGAGCAGTACTTC

j_call: TRBJ1-1
clone_size: NA
v_call: TRBV6-6
d_call: NA
cdr3_aa: CASSYTGKAFF
cdr3_nt: TGTGCCAGCAGTTATACGGGGAAGGCTTTCTTT

j_call: TRBJ1-5
clone_size: NA
v_call: TRBV19
d_call: TRBD1
cdr3_aa: CASSTGQGYNQPQHF
cdr3_nt: TGTGCCAGTAGCACCGGACAGGGCTATAATCAGCCCCAGCATTTT

j_call: TRBJ2-3
clone_size: NA
v_call: TRBV5-6
d_call: NA
cdr3_aa: CASSFDPQRVTDTQYF
cdr3_nt: TGTGCCAGCAGCTTTGACCCTCAGAGGGTCACAGATACGCAGTATTTT

j_call: TRBJ2-7
clone_size: NA
v_call: TRBV11-1
d_call: NA
cdr3_aa: CASSSPESSYEQYF
cdr3_nt: TGTGCCAGCAGCTCCCCAGAAAGCTCCTACGAGCAGTACTTC

j_call: TRBJ1-1
clone_size: NA
v_call: TRBV18
d_call: TRBD1
cdr3_aa: CASSLTYRGNTEAFF
cdr3_nt: TGTGCCAGCTCACTTACATACAGGGGAAACACTGAAGCTTTCTTT

j_call: TRBJ2-2
clone_size: NA
v_call: TRBV9
d_call: TRBD2
cdr3_aa: CASSVTVLASTGELFF
cdr3_nt: TGTGCCAGCAGCGTTACTGTACTAGCGTCTACCGGGGAGCTGTTTTTT

j_call: TRBJ1-1
clone_size: NA
v_call: TRBV19
d_call: NA
cdr3_aa: CATSRGAGLNTEAFF
cdr3_nt: TGTGCCACCAGTCGGGGGGCGGGGCTTAACACTGAAGCTTTCTTT

j_call: TRBJ1-2
clone_size: NA
v_call: TRBV5-1
d_call: NA
cdr3_aa: CASSPPGAQGYGYTF
cdr3_nt: TGCGCCAGCAGCCCACCCGGGGCGCAAGGCTATGGCTACACCTTC

j_call: TRBJ2-3
clone_size: few
v_call: TRBV7-6
d_call: TRBD1
cdr3_aa: CASSSGTGADTQYF
cdr3_nt: TGTGCCAGCAGCTCCGGGACAGGGGCTGATACGCAGTATTTT

j_call: TRBJ2-2
clone_size: few
v_call: TRBV5-5
d_call: NA
cdr3_aa: CASSLALVGLANTGELFF
cdr3_nt: TGTGCCAGCAGCTTGGCACTTGTGGGTCTAGCAAACACCGGGGAGCTGTTTTTT

j_call: TRBJ2-2
clone_size: NA
v_call: TRBV4-3
d_call: TRBD1
cdr3_aa: CASSQGVGTGNTGELFF
cdr3_nt: TGCGCCAGCAGCCAAGGAGTCGGGACAGGGAACACCGGGGAGCTGTTTTTT

j_call: TRBJ2-5
clone_size: NA
v_call: TRBV21-1
d_call: NA
cdr3_aa: CASSKVPTTGPYQETQYF
cdr3_nt: TGTGCCAGCAGCAAAGTGCCTACGACAGGACCTTACCAAGAGACCCAGTACTTC

j_call: TRBJ2-7
clone_size: NA
v_call: TRBV11-1
d_call: NA
cdr3_aa: CASSYRRTYEQYF
cdr3_nt: TGTGCCAGCAGTTACAGACGGACCTACGAGCAGTACTTC

j_call: TRBJ2-7
clone_size: NA
v_call: TRBV6-5
d_call: TRBD2
cdr3_aa: CASIDGRNYEQYF
cdr3_nt: TGTGCCAGCATCGACGGGAGGAACTACGAGCAGTACTTC

j_call: TRBJ2-7
clone_size: few
v_call: TRBV6-5
d_call: TRBD1
cdr3_aa: CASRTGTGASYEQYF
cdr3_nt: TGTGCCAGCAGAACCGGGACAGGGGCCTCCTACGAGCAGTACTTC

j_call: TRBJ1-5
clone_size: NA
v_call: TRBV19
d_call: TRBD1
cdr3_aa: CATEEGARQPQHF
cdr3_nt: TGTGCCACCGAGGAGGGGGCGCGTCAGCCCCAGCATTTT

j_call: TRBJ2-3
clone_size: medium-sized
v_call: TRBV2
d_call: NA
cdr3_aa: CASSEGTASTDTQYF
cdr3_nt: TGTGCCAGCAGTGAAGGGACAGCTAGCACAGATACGCAGTATTTT

j_call: TRBJ2-7
clone_size: few
v_call: TRBV10-2
d_call: TRBD1
cdr3_aa: CASSDNRGEQYF
cdr3_nt: TGCGCCAGCAGCGATAACAGGGGCGAGCAGTACTTC

j_call: TRBJ1-1
clone_size: NA
v_call: TRBV2
d_call: NA
cdr3_aa: CASSGRGGTEAFF
cdr3_nt: TGTGCCAGCAGTGGGAGGGGCGGCACTGAAGCTTTCTTT

j_call: TRBJ1-1
clone_size: NA
v_call: TRBV6-6
d_call: NA
cdr3_aa: CASSYSASTEAFF
cdr3_nt: TGTGCCAGCAGTTACTCGGCCAGCACTGAAGCTTTCTTT

j_call: TRBJ1-5
clone_size: NA
v_call: TRBV27
d_call: NA
cdr3_aa: CASSPARGLPPQHF
cdr3_nt: TGTGCCAGCAGTCCGGCCCGCGGACTGCCGCCCCAGCATTTT